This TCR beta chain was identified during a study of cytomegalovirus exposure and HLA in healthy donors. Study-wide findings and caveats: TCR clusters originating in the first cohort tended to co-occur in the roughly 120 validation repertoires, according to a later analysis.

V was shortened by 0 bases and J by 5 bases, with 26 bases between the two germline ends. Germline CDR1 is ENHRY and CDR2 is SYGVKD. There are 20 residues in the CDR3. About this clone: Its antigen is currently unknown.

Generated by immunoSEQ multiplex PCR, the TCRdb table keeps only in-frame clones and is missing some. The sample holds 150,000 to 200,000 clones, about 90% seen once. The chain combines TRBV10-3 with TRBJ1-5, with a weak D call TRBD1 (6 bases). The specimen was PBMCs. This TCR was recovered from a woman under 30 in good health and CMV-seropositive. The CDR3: CAISESMVGWGPGRDQPQHF. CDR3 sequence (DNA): TGTGCCATCAGTGAGTCGATGGTGGGGTGGGGGCCAGGGAGGGATCAGCCCCAGCATTTT.